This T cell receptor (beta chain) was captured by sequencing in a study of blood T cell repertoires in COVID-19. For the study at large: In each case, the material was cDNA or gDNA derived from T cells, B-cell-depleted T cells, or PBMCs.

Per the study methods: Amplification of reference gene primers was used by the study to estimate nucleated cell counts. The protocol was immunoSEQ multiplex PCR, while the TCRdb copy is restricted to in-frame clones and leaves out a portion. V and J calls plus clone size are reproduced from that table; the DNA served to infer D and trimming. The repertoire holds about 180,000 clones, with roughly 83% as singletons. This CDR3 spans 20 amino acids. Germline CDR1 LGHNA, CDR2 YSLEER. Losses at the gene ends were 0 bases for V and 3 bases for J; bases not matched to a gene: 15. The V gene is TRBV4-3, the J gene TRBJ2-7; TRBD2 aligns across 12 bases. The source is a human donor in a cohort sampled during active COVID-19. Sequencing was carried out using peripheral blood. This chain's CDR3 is CASSQDRKTSGSRRGYEQYF. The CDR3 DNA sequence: TGCGCCAGCAGCCAAGATCGGAAGACTAGCGGGAGTAGAAGGGGCTACGAGCAGTACTTC.